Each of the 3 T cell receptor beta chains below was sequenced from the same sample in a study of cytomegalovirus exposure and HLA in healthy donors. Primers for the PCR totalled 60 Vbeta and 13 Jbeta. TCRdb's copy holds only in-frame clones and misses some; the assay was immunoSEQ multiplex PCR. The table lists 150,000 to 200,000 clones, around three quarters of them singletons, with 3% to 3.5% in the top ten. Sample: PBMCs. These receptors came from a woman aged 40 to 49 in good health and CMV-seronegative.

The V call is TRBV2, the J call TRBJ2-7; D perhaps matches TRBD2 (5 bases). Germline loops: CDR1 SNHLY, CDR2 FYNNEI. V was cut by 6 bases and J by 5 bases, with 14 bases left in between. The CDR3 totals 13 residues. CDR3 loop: CASSRGPFDEQYF. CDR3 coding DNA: TGTGCCAGCAGCCGGGGTCCTTTTGACGAGCAGTACTTC.

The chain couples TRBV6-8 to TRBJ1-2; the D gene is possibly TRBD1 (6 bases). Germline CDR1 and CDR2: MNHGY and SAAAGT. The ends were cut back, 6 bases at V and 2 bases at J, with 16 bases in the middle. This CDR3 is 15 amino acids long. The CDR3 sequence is CASSPWGRENYGYTF. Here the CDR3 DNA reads TGTGCCAGCAGCCCATGGGGGCGAGAGAACTATGGCTACACCTTC.

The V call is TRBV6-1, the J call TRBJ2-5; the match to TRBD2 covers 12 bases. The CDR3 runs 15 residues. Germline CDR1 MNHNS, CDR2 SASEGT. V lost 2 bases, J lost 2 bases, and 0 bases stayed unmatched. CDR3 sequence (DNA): TGTGCCAGCAGTGAACTAGCGGGGGGGCAAGAGACCCAGTACTTC. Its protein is CASSELAGGQETQYF.